The clone carrying this T cell receptor (beta chain) was seen just once. The table came from immunoSEQ multiplex PCR; TCRdb's copy has only in-frame clones and leaves some out. The table has 150,000 to 200,000 clones, around 87% seen once; the top ten hold about 2.5%. The entry originates in a study of T cell responses to AZD1222 COVID-19 vaccine. Germline V lookup: CDR1 SGHNT, CDR2 YYREEE (reference sequence). With 4 bases removed from V and 2 bases from J, the gap between germline ends came to 12 bases. The CDR3 loop spans 14 amino acids. The receptor's source is an adult in good health. Sequencing was performed on peripheral blood, taken on day 0 of MenACWY control vaccination. The chain uses TRBV5-4 and TRBJ2-5; D might be TRBD2 (5 bases). DNA of the CDR3: TGTGCCAGCAGCCCGGACTGGGGTCAAGAGACCCAGTACTTC. This gives the protein CASSPDWGQETQYF.